Shown below are 3 T cell receptor beta chains from a single sample sequenced in a study of tumor and adjacent non-tumor tissue in lung cancer. No cell sorting was done before RNA was extracted from the tissue. Three rounds of nested PCR, following a modified ARM-PCR protocol, produced the TCRbeta library. TCRdb re-called the multiplex PCR reads through MiXCR, storing one row per CDR3 protein. The sample lists roughly 120,000 distinct CDR3 sequences; 84% were seen once. Input material: lung tumor tissue. The receptor source for this set is a man in his sixties or seventies with non-small cell lung cancer.

About this clonotype: The junction does not match germline at one end; this may be a read error. For the CDR3, the DNA is TGTGTCAGCAGCTTGGGTCTAGCGAGAGTTACAGATACGCAGTATTTT. It translates to CVSSLGLARVTDTQYF. The genes are TRBV5-4 and TRBJ2-3; possible D gene TRBD2, 6 bases. Germline V gene sequence: CDR1 SGHNT, CDR2 YYREEE (reference sequence). The CDR3 covers 16 residues.

The V and J genes are TRBV19 and TRBJ2-1; D is perhaps TRBD2 (5 bases). Between the trimmed V and J ends, which lost 4 bases and 4 bases, there was a span of 14 bases. The CDR3 totals 15 residues. Germline values: CDR1 LNHDA, CDR2 SQIVND (reference sequence). The CDR3 spells CASSNTPGIYNEQFF. CDR3 coding DNA: TGTGCCAGTAGTAACACACCGGGAATTTACAATGAGCAGTTCTTC.

With respect to this clonotype: A junction end diverges from the germline sequence, so it may reflect a read error. The chain uses TRBV12-3 or TRBV12-4 and TRBJ2-3; 7 nucleotides line up with TRBD1. The CDR3 length is 14 residues. In DNA form, the CDR3 reads TGTGCCAGCAGCTACCGACAGGGAAGAGATACGGAGTATTTT. It encodes CASSYRQGRDTEYF.